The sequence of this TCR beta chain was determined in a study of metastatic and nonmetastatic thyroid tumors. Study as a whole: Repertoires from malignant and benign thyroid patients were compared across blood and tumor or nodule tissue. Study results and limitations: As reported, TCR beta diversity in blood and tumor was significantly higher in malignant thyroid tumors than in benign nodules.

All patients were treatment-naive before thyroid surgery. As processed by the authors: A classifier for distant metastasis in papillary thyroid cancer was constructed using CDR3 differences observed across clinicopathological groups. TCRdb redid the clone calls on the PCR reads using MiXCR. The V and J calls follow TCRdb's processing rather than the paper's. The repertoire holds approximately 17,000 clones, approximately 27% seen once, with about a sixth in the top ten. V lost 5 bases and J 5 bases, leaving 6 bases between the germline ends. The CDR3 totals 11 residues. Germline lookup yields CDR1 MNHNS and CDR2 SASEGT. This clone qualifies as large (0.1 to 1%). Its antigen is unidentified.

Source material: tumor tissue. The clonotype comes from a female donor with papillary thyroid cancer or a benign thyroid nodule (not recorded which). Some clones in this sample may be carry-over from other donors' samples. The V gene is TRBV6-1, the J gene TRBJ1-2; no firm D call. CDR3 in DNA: TGTGCCAGCAGTCAAGAATATGGCTACACCTTC. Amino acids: CASSQEYGYTF.